These 29 T cell receptor beta chains were all obtained from the same sample, sequenced in a study of blood T cell repertoires in COVID-19. The table came from immunoSEQ multiplex PCR; TCRdb's copy has only in-frame clones and leaves some out. The profile shows 150,000 to 180,000 clones, approximately 80% of them singletons. The specimen was peripheral blood. These receptors originate from a woman aged 80 or over with acute or convalescent COVID-19.

This chain links TRBV28 with TRBJ2-7; a weak D match, TRBD1 (6 bases). The CDR3 consists of 12 residues. Germline values: CDR1 MDHEN, CDR2 SYDVKM. Trimming removed 2 bases from V and 4 bases from J, with 6 bases in between. The DNA for the CDR3 is TGTGCCAGCAGTTTAAGGGGGTACGAGCAGTACTTC. It yields the protein CASSLRGYEQYF.

This clone was seen a single time. V usage is TRBV5-6 and J usage is TRBJ2-3; D might be TRBD2 (5 bases). The CDR3 covers 17 residues. Germline loops: CDR1 SGHDT, CDR2 YYEEEE. V was trimmed by 2 bases and J by 4 bases, leaving 20 bases between them. The CDR3 sequence is CASSFLDGYLGADTQYF. The CDR3 nucleotides read TGTGCCAGCAGCTTTTTGGACGGTTACTTGGGAGCAGATACGCAGTATTTT.

This chain connects TRBV5-1 to TRBJ2-5; tentative D call: TRBD1 (6 bases). The CDR3 consists of 13 residues. V lost 3 bases to trimming and J lost 3 bases, with 9 bases between them. Germline V lookup: CDR1 SGHRS, CDR2 YFSETQ. CDR3 amino acids: CASSWGPEETQYF. The DNA for the CDR3 is TGCGCCAGCAGCTGGGGGCCAGAAGAGACCCAGTACTTC.

This clone has ten or more counts. The CDR3 loop is CATCKGGADYGYTF. CDR3 DNA: TGTGCCACTTGCAAGGGGGGGGCCGACTATGGCTACACCTTC. The rearrangement links TRBV6-6 to TRBJ1-2; D may be TRBD1 (6 bases). This CDR3 spans 14 amino acids. Trimming removed 10 bases at V and 3 bases at J, with 18 bases between. Germline V gene sequence: CDR1 MNHNY, CDR2 SVGAGI (reference sequence).

The sample holds one count of this clone. The chain recombines TRBV10-3 with TRBJ1-1; 7 bases map to TRBD1. Trimming removed 2 bases from V and 1 base from J; junction bases left unmatched: 4. Germline CDR1 is ENHRY and CDR2 is SYGVKD. This CDR3 is 15 amino acids long. The CDR3 sequence is CAISEETGRNTEAFF. The CDR3 nucleotides are TGTGCCATCAGTGAGGAGACAGGGAGGAACACTGAAGCTTTCTTT.

The chain links TRBV29-1 to TRBJ1-1, with D unresolved. CDR3 length: 13 amino acids. Germline CDR1 reads SQVTM; CDR2 reads ANQGSEA. Trimming removed 6 bases at V and 0 bases at J, with 11 bases between. The CDR3 protein is CSVGGRMNTEAFF. In nucleotides, the CDR3 is TGCAGCGTCGGTGGGAGAATGAACACTGAAGCTTTCTTT.

For the CDR3, the DNA is TGTGCCAGCAGTGAGAACCAGTTCCAAGAGACCCAGTACTTC. Translated: CASSENQFQETQYF. J is TRBJ2-5 and V is TRBV2; unclear D gene. Looked up from germline, CDR1 is SNHLY and CDR2 is FYNNEI. This CDR3 region has 14 residues. V was pared by 3 bases and J by 1 base, with 9 bases between.

The CDR3 loop is CATSDPGLAGGEQFF. The DNA for the CDR3 is TGTGCCACCAGTGATCCCGGACTAGCGGGAGGGGAGCAGTTCTTC. This chain joins TRBV24-1 and TRBJ2-1; 15 bases are a match to TRBD2. V shed 3 bases and J 10 bases; nucleotides not matched to a gene: 3. CDR1 KGHDR and CDR2 SFDVKD come from the germline V gene. This CDR3 is built from 15 residues.

This sequence joins TRBV18 and TRBJ2-1, with D unclear. This CDR3 is 12 amino acids long. Trimming removed 6 bases at V and 9 bases at J, with 12 bases between. Germline loops: CDR1 KGHSH, CDR2 LQKENI. CDR3 amino acids: CASSLERVEQFF. The CDR3 nucleotides are TGTGCCAGCTCCCTCGAACGGGTTGAGCAGTTCTTC.

This rearrangement joins TRBV27 to TRBJ2-1, with D tentatively TRBD1 (6 bases). Germline V lookup: CDR1 MNHEY, CDR2 SMNVEV (reference sequence). Trimming removed 3 bases at V and 9 bases at J, with 9 bases between. The CDR3 runs to 12 residues. The CDR3 loop reads CASSFRGGEQFF. For the CDR3, the DNA is TGTGCCAGCAGTTTCAGGGGCGGTGAGCAGTTCTTC.

The rearrangement uses TRBV6-5 and TRBJ2-7, with TRBD1 identical over 7 bases. Per germline, CDR1 MNHEY and CDR2 SVGAGI. After removal of 3 bases from V and 2 bases from J, the junction contained 7 bases not matched to a gene. The CDR3 runs 15 residues. CDR3 in amino acids: CASSYAGTEAYEQYF. CDR3 DNA sequence: TGTGCCAGCAGTTATGCCGGGACAGAAGCCTACGAGCAGTACTTC.

This chain links TRBV4-3 with TRBJ1-2; no reliable D call. CDR1 is LGHNA and CDR2 is YSLEER in the germline V gene. CDR3 length equals 14 residues. With 0 bases removed from V and 5 bases from J, the gap between germline ends came to 10 bases. In nucleotides, the CDR3 is TGCGCCAGCAGCCAAGATGCGCTTAGTTATGGCTACACCTTC. This encodes CASSQDALSYGYTF.

The chain uses TRBV2 and TRBJ2-7; 7 bases match TRBD2. This CDR3 has 12 residues. Germline V CDR1 and CDR2: SNHLY, FYNNEI. The J segment lost 6 bases and the V segment lost 7 bases, leaving 6 bases of the junction unmatched. As DNA, the CDR3 is TGTGCCAGCACCGAAGGCGGGAGCGAGCAGTACTTC. Translation gives CASTEGGSEQYF.

The rearrangement links TRBV9 to TRBJ1-4; TRBD1 matches 7 bases. Germline CDR1 is SGDLS and CDR2 is YYNGEE. With V trimmed by 3 bases and J by 6 bases, 2 bases remained unmatched. The CDR3 runs 13 residues. The CDR3 loop is CASSATGHEKLFF. The CDR3 coding sequence is TGTGCCAGCAGCGCGACAGGGCATGAAAAACTGTTTTTT.

This chain connects TRBV2 to TRBJ2-3, with D possibly TRBD2 on 6 matching bases. Germline V CDR1 and CDR2: SNHLY, FYNNEI. The V end was cut by 6 bases, the J end by 4 bases, with 14 bases between. The CDR3 length is 14 residues. The CDR3 sequence: CASSSAGRPDTQYF. The CDR3 coding sequence is TGTGCCAGCAGCTCCGCAGGGAGGCCAGATACGCAGTATTTT.

This clone was counted between two and nine times. This chain connects TRBV19 to TRBJ1-5, with TRBD1 identical over 7 bases. This CDR3 has 15 amino acids. Germline CDR1 reads LNHDA; CDR2 reads SQIVND (reference sequence). J was trimmed by 7 bases and V by 3 bases; bases with no gene match: 9. As DNA, the CDR3 is TGTGCCAGTAGTATCCCAGGGGGGAGATTACAGCCCCAGCATTTT. It is translated as CASSIPGGRLQPQHF.

This clone has a handful of counts. Other nucleotide sequences from this sample produce the same CDR3. The chain couples TRBV7-8 to TRBJ1-6, with a weak D call TRBD1 (5 bases). Germline CDR1 reads SGHVS; CDR2 reads FQNEAQ. The CDR3 loop spans 15 amino acids. The ends were cut back, 3 bases at V and 9 bases at J, with 15 bases in the middle. The CDR3, as DNA: TGTGCCAGCAGCTTCTCCCAGGGAAAGGGTTCACCCCTCCACTTT. Residues: CASSFSQGKGSPLHF.

This clone turned up a few times. The J gene is TRBJ1-1, the V gene TRBV27; no reliable D call. The ends were cut back, 5 bases at V and 0 bases at J, with 13 bases in the middle. Germline loops: CDR1 MNHEY, CDR2 SMNVEV (reference sequence). This CDR3 is built from 15 residues. Written as DNA, the CDR3 is TGTGCCAGCAGTCATGAAGCGGGCTTGAACACTGAAGCTTTCTTT. Protein sequence: CASSHEAGLNTEAFF.

The chain employs TRBV6-2 or TRBV6-3 and TRBJ1-2; 9 nucleotides agree with TRBD1. The V segment lost 4 bases and the J segment 6 bases; nucleotides outside the gene matches: 15. The length of the CDR3 is 17 residues. Germline loops: CDR1 MNHEY, CDR2 SVGEGT. CDR3 region: CASSFPARQGGKNGYTF. CDR3 coding DNA: TGTGCCAGCAGTTTCCCAGCTCGACAGGGGGGCAAAAATGGCTACACCTTC.

The chain links TRBV9 to TRBJ1-1, with D uncertain. The germline V and J ends were trimmed by 0 bases and 1 base, with 7 bases remaining between them. CDR1 and CDR2 from the germline V gene are SGDLS and YYNGEE. This CDR3 has 14 amino acids. The CDR3 sequence: CASSVGSWNTEAFF. The CDR3 coding sequence is TGTGCCAGCAGCGTAGGTAGTTGGAACACTGAAGCTTTCTTT.

This clone was observed a few times. The chain links TRBV27 to TRBJ1-5; 12 positions match TRBD1. The CDR3 totals 16 residues. V shed 6 bases and J 2 bases; nucleotides not matched to a gene: 5. Germline V gene data show CDR1 as MNHEY and CDR2 as SMNVEV (reference sequence). The chain's CDR3 is CASRGQGAGGNQPQHF. The DNA of the CDR3 is TGTGCCAGCAGGGGACAGGGGGCGGGTGGCAATCAGCCCCAGCATTTT.

The gene calls are TRBV3-1 (or the pseudogene TRBV3-2) and TRBJ1-5, with D possibly matching TRBD1 (5 bases). Trimming pared 3 bases from V and 3 bases from J, leaving 9 bases between. Germline V gene data show CDR1 as LGHDT and CDR2 as YNNKEL (reference sequence). CDR3 size: 14 residues. The CDR3 nucleotides are TGTGCCAGCAGCCAGGCACAGGTCAATCAGCCCCAGCATTTT. Translation gives CASSQAQVNQPQHF.

There are a few counts of this clone. The genes are TRBV25-1 and TRBJ2-7, with a tentative D call TRBD2 (6 bases). Germline-derived CDR1 and CDR2 are MGHDK and SYGVNS. CDR3 length: 14 amino acids. V lost 3 bases to trimming and J lost 0 bases, with 9 bases between them. The CDR3 coding sequence is TGTGCCAGCAGTGAGGACGGGAGCTCCTACGAGCAGTACTTC. It codes for CASSEDGSSYEQYF.

This clone has just a few counts. The chain carries TRBV5-1 and TRBJ1-6, with D unclear. The CDR3 runs to 18 residues. In germline, CDR1 is SGHRS, CDR2 YFSETQ. The V end lost 0 bases, the J end lost 0 bases, and 13 bases lay between the germline ends. The CDR3 DNA sequence: TGCGCCAGCAGCTTGGCCATTATAAGTAGCTCCTATAATTCACCCCTCCACTTT. Its protein is CASSLAIISSSYNSPLHF.

The chain is built from TRBV28 and TRBJ1-6; 7 bases are shared with TRBD1. V dropped 6 bases and J dropped 7; count of bases not matched to a gene: 6. The CDR3 loop spans 14 amino acids. From germline, CDR1 is MDHEN and CDR2 SYDVKM. The CDR3 DNA follows: TGTGCCAGCAGAGAGACAGGGAGCAATTCACCCCTCCACTTT. Amino acid sequence: CASRETGSNSPLHF.

The CDR3 protein is CASSSGLYSYEQYF. CDR3 sequence (DNA): TGTGCCAGCAGCTCTGGACTGTACTCCTACGAGCAGTACTTC. The chain employs TRBV7-9 and TRBJ2-7, with a tentative D call TRBD2 (5 bases). Germline values: CDR1 SEHNR, CDR2 FQNEAQ (reference sequence). The length of the CDR3 is 14 residues. Trimming pared 4 bases from V and 0 bases from J, leaving 10 bases between. Full variable domain (missing parts from reference TRBV7-9 and TRBJ2-7): DTGVSQNPRHKITKRGQNVTFRCDPISEHNRLYWYRQTLGQGPEFLTYFQNEAQLEKSRLLSDRFSAERPKGSFSTLEIQRTEQGDSAMYLCASSSGLYSYEQYFGPGTRLTVT.

The sample holds one count of this clone. The chain recombines TRBV7-6 with TRBJ2-3; unclear D gene. The V end lost 5 bases, the J end lost 1 base, and 13 bases lay between the germline ends. Germline V gives CDR1 SGHVS, CDR2 FNYEAQ. CDR3 length: 15 amino acids. The CDR3 spells CASSATMFGTDTQYF. CDR3 in DNA: TGTGCCAGCAGCGCCACTATGTTCGGCACAGATACGCAGTATTTT. Together with reference TRBV7-6 and TRBJ2-3, the CDR3 gives the full variable domain: GAGVSQSPRYKVTKRGQDVALRCDPISGHVSLYWYRQALGQGPEFLTYFNYEAQQDKSGLPNDRFSAERPEGSISTLTIQRTEQRDSAMYRCASSATMFGTDTQYFGPGTRLTVL.

This chain uses TRBV20-1 with TRBJ2-3, with TRBD2 as a possible D gene (6 bases). The CDR3 is made up of 13 amino acids. V shed 3 bases and J shed 6 bases, with 13 bases lying between them. Per the germline V gene, CDR1 is DFQATT and CDR2 is SNEGSKA (reference sequence). CDR3 DNA: TGCAGTGCTAGTCCCCCGGGAGTGGATACGCAGTATTTT. As protein: CSASPPGVDTQYF.

This clone has a handful of counts. The V call is TRBV7-2, the J call TRBJ2-7; TRBD2 aligns across 9 bases. V was clipped by 3 bases and J by 0 bases; unmatched bases: 15. The germline CDR1 and CDR2 sequences are SGHTA and FQGNSA. CDR3 length: 19 residues. The CDR3 spells CASSFIPGLADSYSYEQYF. As DNA, the CDR3 is TGTGCCAGCAGCTTCATTCCGGGACTAGCAGATTCTTACTCCTACGAGCAGTACTTC.